Listed below are T cell receptor beta chains from one sample, sequenced in a study. TCRdb passed the 5' RACE reads through MiXCR, listing each CDR3 protein once. This repertoire shows 40,000 to 65,000 distinct CDR3 sequences, approximately 25% found once; its top ten account for approximately 3.3%. The sequencing input was tumor-infiltrating naive CD4+ T cells sorted from the breast tumor. The source is a female donor with breast cancer. The CDR3 runs from the conserved cysteine through the conserved F or W. A D gene is named only where the DNA matches it firmly. Clone size is not always given. Where it is, it says once, few, many or a class for expanded clones.

>TRBV28|TRBJ1-1|.|.
CASSLGGRTEAFF
TGTGCCAGCAGTTTGGGGGGCAGGACTGAAGCTTTCTTT
>TRBV6-2/TRBV6-3|TRBJ2-2|few|TRBD2
CASSPLAGGSNTGELFF
TGTGCCAGCAGTCCACTAGCGGGGGGGTCTAACACCGGGGAGCTGTTTTTT
>TRBV7-2|TRBJ2-1|.|TRBD2
CASSLAITSGSRNEQFF
TGTGCCAGCAGCTTAGCGATTACTAGCGGGAGTCGCAATGAGCAGTTCTTC
>TRBV6-5|TRBJ2-7|medium-sized|.
CASNKGRGYEQYF
TGTGCCAGCAATAAAGGACGGGGATACGAGCAGTACTTC
>TRBV27|TRBJ2-7|many|.
CASSLSLAALYEQYF
TGTGCCAGCAGTTTATCACTCGCGGCCCTCTACGAGCAGTACTTC
>TRBV9|TRBJ2-1|.|.
CASSVGTASYNEQFF
TGTGCCAGCAGCGTAGGCACTGCCTCCTACAATGAGCAGTTCTTC
>TRBV24-1|TRBJ1-1|few|.
CATKQGAYTEAFF
TGTGCCACCAAACAGGGAGCTTACACTGAAGCTTTCTTT
>TRBV7-9|TRBJ1-2|.|.
CASSIKGPYGYTF
TGTGCCAGCAGCATTAAGGGCCCCTATGGCTACACCTTC
>TRBV24-1|TRBJ2-1|few|.
CATSDFKGPRPNEQFF
TGTGCCACCAGTGATTTCAAGGGGCCCCGTCCCAATGAGCAGTTCTTC
>TRBV5-5|TRBJ2-1|few|.
CASSSEGSFYNEQFF
TGTGCCAGCAGCTCAGAGGGGTCATTTTACAATGAGCAGTTCTTC
>TRBV5-1|TRBJ1-2|.|TRBD1
CASSLGQGRGYTF
TGCGCCAGCAGCCTGGGACAGGGACGAGGCTACACCTTC
>TRBV7-9|TRBJ2-3|few|.
CASSIQGYTDTQYF
TGTGCCAGCAGCATACAGGGCTACACAGATACGCAGTATTTT
>TRBV20-1|TRBJ2-1|many|.
CSALGGAGYNEQFF
TGCAGTGCTCTTGGGGGGGCTGGGTACAATGAGCAGTTCTTC
>TRBV5-1|TRBJ2-1|.|.
CVSRQNADKQFF
TGCGTCAGCAGACAAAATGCGGATAAGCAGTTCTTC
>TRBV5-3|TRBJ2-3|.|.
CARTSDTQYF
TGTGCCAGAACGTCAGATACGCAGTATTTT
>TRBV9|TRBJ1-2|medium-sized|TRBD1
CASSAQQGARYGYTF
TGTGCCAGCAGCGCCCAACAGGGGGCACGGTATGGCTACACCTTC
>TRBV12-3/TRBV12-4|TRBJ1-5|.|.
CASSSEQNQPQHF
TGTGCCAGCAGTTCAGAGCAGAATCAGCCCCAGCATTTT
>TRBV28|TRBJ2-3|.|TRBD2
CASSFKASGSYGTDTQYF
TGTGCCAGCAGTTTTAAGGCTAGCGGGAGTTACGGCACAGATACGCAGTATTTT
>TRBV7-9|TRBJ1-1|.|TRBD1
CASSLDRDEFF
TGTGCCAGCAGCCTCGACAGGGACGAGTTCTTT
>TRBV28|TRBJ2-7|.|.
CASSFSRTHEQYF
TGTGCCAGCAGTTTCTCCCGGACCCACGAGCAGTACTTC
>TRBV28|TRBJ2-5|.|.
CASSLGGSFQETQYF
TGTGCCAGCAGTTTAGGAGGCTCATTCCAAGAGACCCAGTACTTC
>TRBV4-3|TRBJ2-5|.|TRBD1
CASSQGQGEETQYF
TGCGCCAGCAGCCAAGGACAGGGAGAAGAGACCCAGTACTTC
>TRBV12-3/TRBV12-4|TRBJ2-2|many|.
CASKGQALTGELFF
TGTGCCAGTAAAGGGCAGGCATTAACCGGGGAGCTGTTTTTT
>TRBV3-1|TRBJ1-6|many|.
CASSQDMGDTPLHF
TGTGCCAGCAGCCAAGATATGGGAGATACACCCCTCCACTTT
>TRBV5-1|TRBJ1-2|few|.
CASTPVGQGANYGYTF
TGCGCCAGCACCCCTGTGGGGCAGGGAGCTAACTATGGCTACACCTTC
>TRBV5-1|TRBJ1-1|.|TRBD1
CASSLTATGRLNTEAFF
TGCGCCAGCAGCTTGACCGCGACAGGGCGCCTGAACACTGAAGCTTTCTTT
>TRBV12-3/TRBV12-4|TRBJ1-1|.|.
CASRNRDLNTEAFF
TGTGCCAGCAGAAACAGGGACTTGAACACTGAAGCTTTCTTT